A single sample gave rise to the 19 T cell receptor beta chains below, sequenced in a study of blood T cell repertoires in COVID-19. TCRdb's copy holds only in-frame clones and misses some; the assay was immunoSEQ multiplex PCR. This table has 110,000 or so clones, 80% to 90% appearing once. Sequencing input: peripheral blood. The receptors originated from a human donor in a cohort sampled during active COVID-19.

This clone has just one count. The V call is TRBV29-1, the J call TRBJ1-1, with 8 nucleotides matching TRBD1. The germline V gene encodes CDR1 SQVTM and CDR2 ANQGSEA. The CDR3 is 15 amino acids. Trimming cost V 2 bases and J 3 bases; bases outside gene matches: 8. In nucleotides, the CDR3 is TGCAGCGTTGAAACCAGGGGGCGAGAGGACACTGAAGCTTTCTTT. Protein: CSVETRGREDTEAFF.

The genes are TRBV6-2 or TRBV6-3 and TRBJ2-5; 11 bases line up with TRBD2. The CDR3 is made up of 18 amino acids. The germline V gene encodes CDR1 MNHEY and CDR2 SVGEGT. Trimming cost V 3 bases and J 1 base; bases outside gene matches: 10. As DNA, the CDR3 is TGTGCCAGCAGTTATTCGCCGACTAGCGGGGCCTCCCAAGAGACCCAGTACTTC. Translating gives CASSYSPTSGASQETQYF.

V gene TRBV10-2 combines with J gene TRBJ2-7; D is possibly TRBD2 (7 bases). Germline V gene lookup returns CDR1 WSHSY and CDR2 SAAADI. This CDR3 contains 13 residues. V was cut by 4 bases and J by 3 bases, with 10 bases left in between. The CDR3 DNA follows: TGCGCCAGCAGTGCGGGGGGCCGCTACGAGCAGTACTTC. Encoded protein: CASSAGGRYEQYF.

This chain links TRBV11-2 with TRBJ2-2; weak D call: TRBD1 (5 bases). V dropped 2 bases and J dropped 6 bases, with 13 bases sitting between them. There are 15 residues in the CDR3. Germline values: CDR1 SGHAT, CDR2 FQNNGV. CDR3 amino acids: CASSLLTGRPGELFF. CDR3 sequence (DNA): TGTGCCAGCAGCTTATTAACAGGCCGCCCCGGGGAGCTGTTTTTT. The entire variable domain, with the rest obtained from reference TRBV11-2 and TRBJ2-2, is as follows: EAGVAQSPRYKIIEKRQSVAFWCNPISGHATLYWYQQILGQGPKLLIQFQNNGVVDDSQLPKDRFSAERLKGVDSTLKIQPAKLEDSAVYLCASSLLTGRPGELFFGEGSRLTVL.

This clone was picked up a small number of times. This sequence joins TRBV18 and TRBJ2-1; D is possibly TRBD1 (5 bases). Germline V gene lookup returns CDR1 KGHSH and CDR2 LQKENI. The germline V and J ends were trimmed by 0 bases and 7 bases, with 16 bases remaining between them. There are 16 residues in the CDR3. CDR3 bases: TGTGCCAGCTCACCACCGGTTCGCCAGGGAAGGAATGAGCAGTTCTTC. The encoded protein is CASSPPVRQGRNEQFF.

The J gene is TRBJ2-6, the V gene TRBV4-1; 8 bases fit TRBD1. Germline V gene sequence: CDR1 MGHRA, CDR2 YSYEKL. The CDR3 length is 18 residues. V lost 0 bases to trimming and J lost 1 base; unmatched junction nucleotides: 5. CDR3 sequence: CASSQDRGLLSGANVLTF. The CDR3 coding sequence is TGCGCCAGCAGCCAAGACAGGGGGCTCTTGTCTGGGGCCAACGTCCTGACTTTC.

This chain links TRBV28 with TRBJ2-5; 7 bases are shared with TRBD2. Germline lookup yields CDR1 MDHEN and CDR2 SYDVKM. J lost 6 bases, V lost 3 bases, and 4 bases had no gene match. This CDR3 has 13 residues. The CDR3 protein is CASSLGGEQTQYF. DNA of the CDR3: TGTGCCAGCAGTTTGGGAGGGGAACAGACCCAGTACTTC. The full variable domain, rest sourced from reference TRBV28 and TRBJ2-5, is DVKVTQSSRYLVKRTGEKVFLECVQDMDHENMFWYRQDPGLGLRLIYFSYDVKMKEKGDIPEGYSVSREKKERFSLILESASTNQTSMYLCASSLGGEQTQYFGPGTRLLVL.

The chain is built from TRBV6-6 and TRBJ2-5; the match to TRBD2 covers 8 bases. Germline lookup yields CDR1 MNHNY and CDR2 SVGAGI (reference sequence). Losses at the gene ends were 4 bases for V and 5 bases for J; bases not matched to a gene: 3. The CDR3 is made up of 13 amino acids. CDR3 region: CASSWTSRETQYF. The CDR3 bases are TGTGCCAGCAGTTGGACTAGCAGGGAGACCCAGTACTTC.

This clone showed up just a few times. The chain joins TRBV2 to TRBJ1-5; D is unclear. V lost 6 bases to trimming and J lost 0 bases, with 12 bases between them. From germline, CDR1 is SNHLY and CDR2 FYNNEI. This CDR3 spans 15 amino acids. CDR3 amino acids: CASSLSSYSNQPQHF. CDR3 in DNA: TGTGCCAGCAGCCTGAGTTCTTATAGCAATCAGCCCCAGCATTTT.

The sample holds a few counts of this clone. The chain combines TRBV11-2 with TRBJ2-3; 10 nucleotides line up with TRBD2. Germline CDR1 is SGHAT and CDR2 is FQNNGV. This CDR3 region has 15 residues. Losses at the gene ends were 3 bases for V and 1 base for J; bases not matched to a gene: 1. The CDR3, as DNA: TGTGCCAGCAGCTTTACTAGCGGGGGCACAGATACGCAGTATTTT. Its protein is CASSFTSGGTDTQYF.

The chain couples TRBV5-1 to TRBJ2-3; 7 bases are a match to TRBD2. Per the germline V gene, CDR1 is SGHRS and CDR2 is YFSETQ. Unmatched junction bases numbered 7, after V lost 0 bases and J lost 0 bases. This CDR3 contains 17 residues. For the CDR3, the DNA is TGCGCCAGCAGCTTGGACCCAGCGGGGTCCAGCACAGATACGCAGTATTTT. As protein: CASSLDPAGSSTDTQYF.

This clone occurred a few times. V usage is TRBV7-2 and J usage is TRBJ1-1; possibly TRBD1 for D (5 bases). This CDR3 contains 15 residues. Trimming removed 3 bases at V and 4 bases at J, with 15 bases between. The germline CDR1 and CDR2 sequences are SGHTA and FQGNSA. In DNA form, the CDR3 reads TGTGCCAGCAGCTTTATGTCCGTGGGGGGCACTGAAGCTTTCTTT. As protein: CASSFMSVGGTEAFF.

The V and J genes are TRBV5-1 and TRBJ1-3; D possibly corresponds to TRBD1 (6 bases). The CDR3 totals 16 residues. In germline, CDR1 is SGHRS, CDR2 YFSETQ. V shed 0 bases and J shed 0 bases, with 10 bases lying between them. The CDR3 sequence: CASSLATGASGNTIYF. The CDR3 bases are TGCGCCAGCAGCTTGGCGACAGGAGCCTCTGGAAACACCATATATTTT.

J is TRBJ2-7 and V is TRBV27; 7 bases are shared with TRBD1. This CDR3 region has 13 residues. Unmatched junction bases numbered 4, after V lost 6 bases and J lost 2 bases. Germline loops: CDR1 MNHEY, CDR2 SMNVEV (reference sequence). CDR3 sequence reads: CASSHGTAYEQYF. The CDR3 nucleotides read TGTGCCAGCAGCCATGGGACAGCCTACGAGCAGTACTTC.

This chain links TRBV13 with TRBJ1-1; D gene unclear. CDR3 length: 14 amino acids. Germline V gives CDR1 PRHDT, CDR2 FYEKMQ (reference sequence). V dropped 5 bases and J dropped 3 bases, with 13 bases sitting between them. The CDR3 loop is CASSGAWSDTEAFF. CDR3 DNA: TGTGCCAGCAGCGGCGCTTGGAGCGACACTGAAGCTTTCTTT.

This clone was detected only a few times. The chain employs TRBV21-1 and TRBJ2-6; TRBD1, the table's D call, lacks a check against the DNA. TRBV21-1 is termed a pseudogene. The CDR3 length is 17 residues. The CDR3 loop is CASNAGTGVSGANVLTF. In DNA form, the CDR3 reads TGTGCCAGCAACGCAGGGACAGGGGTTTCTGGGGCCAACGTCCTGACTTTC.

The V and J genes are TRBV10-3 and TRBJ1-3; 7 bases fit TRBD1. V lost 10 bases to trimming and J lost 3 bases; unmatched junction nucleotides: 6. The CDR3 is 13 residues long. Germline CDR1 and CDR2: ENHRY and SYGVKD. This CDR3 is CATGQEHGNTIYF. CDR3 nucleotide sequence: TGTGCCACCGGACAGGAACATGGAAACACCATATATTTT.

CDR3 bases: TGTGCCAGCAGCTTAAGGACAGCCAATCTTGAAGCTTTCTTT. Its protein product is CASSLRTANLEAFF. V usage is TRBV11-2 and J usage is TRBJ1-1, with D tentatively TRBD1 (6 bases). Trimming removed 2 bases from V and 7 bases from J, with 14 bases in between. The CDR3 contains 14 residues. Per the germline V gene, CDR1 is SGHAT and CDR2 is FQNNGV.

The genes are TRBV6-2 or TRBV6-3 and TRBJ2-4, with D possibly TRBD1 on 5 matching bases. The ends were cut back, 4 bases at V and 0 bases at J, with 7 bases in the middle. Germline V lookup: CDR1 MNHEY, CDR2 SVGEGT. The CDR3 loop spans 14 amino acids. CDR3 sequence reads: CASSFRVAKNIQYF. The CDR3 region has the DNA TGTGCCAGCAGTTTCAGGGTAGCCAAAAACATTCAGTACTTC.